This T cell receptor (beta chain) appears in the sequencing data of a study of T-cell memory formation after mild COVID-19. TCRdb reprocessed the 5' RACE reads via MiXCR and lists one record per CDR3 protein. The profile covers approximately 210,000 distinct CDR3 sequences, with roughly 18% appearing a single time and 2.4% taken by the ten largest. This clonotype was counted between two and nine times. The germline V gene has CDR1 DFQATT and CDR2 SNEGSKA (reference sequence). The CDR3 totals 16 residues. V lost 6 bases to trimming and J lost 4 bases, with 23 bases between them. The TCR was taken from an adult woman who had mild COVID-19 (a few samples of this study predate the infection). Cell type and time point are not known. The rearrangement uses TRBV20-1 and TRBJ2-3, with D perhaps TRBD2 (6 bases). The source material was PBMCs or a T cell subset sorted from them (not recorded which). The CDR3 DNA follows: TGCAGTGCGCCGGGCCGGGGGTCGCGTGACCCAGATACGCAGTATTTT. Protein product: CSAPGRGSRDPDTQYF.